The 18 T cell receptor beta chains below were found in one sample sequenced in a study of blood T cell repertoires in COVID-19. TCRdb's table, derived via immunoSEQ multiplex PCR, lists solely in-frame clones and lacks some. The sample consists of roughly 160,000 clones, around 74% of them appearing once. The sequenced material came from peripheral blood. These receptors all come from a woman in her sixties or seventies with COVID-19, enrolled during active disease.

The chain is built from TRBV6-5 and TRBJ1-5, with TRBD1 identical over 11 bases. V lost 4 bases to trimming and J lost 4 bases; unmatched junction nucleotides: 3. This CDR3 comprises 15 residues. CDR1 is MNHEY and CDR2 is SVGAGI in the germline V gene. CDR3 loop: CASSSRDRGNQPQHF. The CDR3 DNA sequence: TGTGCCAGCAGTTCCCGGGACAGGGGGAATCAGCCCCAGCATTTT.

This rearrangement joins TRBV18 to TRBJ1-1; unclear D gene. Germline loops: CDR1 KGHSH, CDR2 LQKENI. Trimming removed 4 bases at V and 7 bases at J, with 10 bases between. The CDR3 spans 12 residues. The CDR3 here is CASSLTNGEAFF. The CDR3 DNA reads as TGTGCCAGCTCACTCACTAACGGTGAAGCTTTCTTT.

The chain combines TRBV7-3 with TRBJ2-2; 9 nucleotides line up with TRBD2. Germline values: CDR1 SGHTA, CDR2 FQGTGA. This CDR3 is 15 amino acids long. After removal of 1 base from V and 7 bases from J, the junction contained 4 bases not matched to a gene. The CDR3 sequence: CASSLSGRAGGELFF. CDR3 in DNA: TGTGCCAGCAGCTTAAGCGGGAGGGCCGGCGGGGAGCTGTTTTTT.

The CDR3 nucleotides read TGTGCCACCAGCAGACCCTGGACTAGCGGGAGGGGTAACACCGGGGAGCTGTTTTTT. It is translated as CATSRPWTSGRGNTGELFF. J is TRBJ2-2 and V is TRBV15; 15 bases agree with TRBD2. The V gene end was trimmed by 2 bases and the J gene end by 2 bases; junction bases not matched to a gene: 6. The CDR3 is 19 amino acids. CDR1 LNHNV and CDR2 YYDKDF come from the germline V gene (reference sequence).

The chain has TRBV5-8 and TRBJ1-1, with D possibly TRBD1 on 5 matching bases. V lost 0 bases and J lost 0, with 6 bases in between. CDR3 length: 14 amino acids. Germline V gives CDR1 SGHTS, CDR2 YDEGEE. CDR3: CASSLGGLNTEAFF. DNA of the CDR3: TGTGCCAGCAGCTTGGGGGGCTTGAACACTGAAGCTTTCTTT.

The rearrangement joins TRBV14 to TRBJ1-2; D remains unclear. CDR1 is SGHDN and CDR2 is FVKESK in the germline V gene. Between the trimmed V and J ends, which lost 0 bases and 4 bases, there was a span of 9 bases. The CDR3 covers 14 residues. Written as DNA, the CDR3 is TGTGCCAGCAGCCAAGAGAGGCCGAGCTATGGCTACACCTTC. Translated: CASSQERPSYGYTF.

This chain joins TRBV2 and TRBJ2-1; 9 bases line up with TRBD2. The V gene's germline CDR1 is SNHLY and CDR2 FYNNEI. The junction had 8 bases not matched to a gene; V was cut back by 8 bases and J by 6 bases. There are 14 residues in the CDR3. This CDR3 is CASSRLAGSNEQFF. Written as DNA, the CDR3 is TGTGCCAGCTCGCGGCTAGCGGGAAGCAATGAGCAGTTCTTC.

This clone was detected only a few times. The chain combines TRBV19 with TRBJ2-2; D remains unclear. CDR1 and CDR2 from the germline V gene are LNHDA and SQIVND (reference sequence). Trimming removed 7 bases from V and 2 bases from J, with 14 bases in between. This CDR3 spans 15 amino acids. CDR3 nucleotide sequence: TGTGCCAGTACAGTCGCTCCCCCCAACACCGGGGAGCTGTTTTTT. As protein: CASTVAPPNTGELFF.

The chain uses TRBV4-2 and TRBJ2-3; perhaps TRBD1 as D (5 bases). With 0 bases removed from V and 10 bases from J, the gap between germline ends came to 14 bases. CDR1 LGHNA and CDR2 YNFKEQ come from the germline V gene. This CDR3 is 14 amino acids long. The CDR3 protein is CASSQEGQRVAQYF. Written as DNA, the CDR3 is TGTGCCAGCAGCCAAGAGGGGCAACGGGTCGCGCAGTATTTT.

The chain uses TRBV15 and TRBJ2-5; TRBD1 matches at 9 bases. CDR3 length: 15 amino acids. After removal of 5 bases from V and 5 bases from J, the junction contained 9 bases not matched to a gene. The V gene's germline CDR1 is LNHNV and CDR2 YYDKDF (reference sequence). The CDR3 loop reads CATSFRTGVAETQYF. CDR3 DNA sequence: TGTGCCACCAGCTTTAGGACAGGGGTGGCGGAGACCCAGTACTTC.

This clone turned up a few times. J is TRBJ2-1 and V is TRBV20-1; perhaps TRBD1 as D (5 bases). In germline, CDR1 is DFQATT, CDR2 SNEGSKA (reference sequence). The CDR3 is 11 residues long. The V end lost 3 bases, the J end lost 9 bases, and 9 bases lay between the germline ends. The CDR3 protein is CSASRGSEQFF. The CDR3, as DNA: TGCAGTGCTAGTAGGGGTAGTGAGCAGTTCTTC.

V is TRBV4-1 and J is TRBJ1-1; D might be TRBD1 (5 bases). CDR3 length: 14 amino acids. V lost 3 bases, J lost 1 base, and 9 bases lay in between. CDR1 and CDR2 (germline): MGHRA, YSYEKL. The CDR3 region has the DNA TGCGCCAGCAGCCATGGACATCGGAACACTGAAGCTTTCTTT. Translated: CASSHGHRNTEAFF.

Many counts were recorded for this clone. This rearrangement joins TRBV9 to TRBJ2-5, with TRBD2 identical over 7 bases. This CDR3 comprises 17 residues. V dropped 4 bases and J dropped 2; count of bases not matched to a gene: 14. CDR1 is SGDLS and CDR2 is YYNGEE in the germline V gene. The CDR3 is CASSSQPGLTMQETQYF. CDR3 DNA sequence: TGTGCCAGCAGCTCTCAACCGGGACTAACAATGCAAGAGACCCAGTACTTC.

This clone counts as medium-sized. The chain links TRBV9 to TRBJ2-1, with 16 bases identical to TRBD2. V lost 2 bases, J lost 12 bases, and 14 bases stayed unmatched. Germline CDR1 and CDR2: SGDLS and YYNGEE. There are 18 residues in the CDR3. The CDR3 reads CASSVGLAGGLALEGQFF. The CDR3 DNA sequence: TGTGCCAGCAGCGTGGGACTAGCGGGAGGGCTGGCCCTTGAAGGGCAGTTCTTC.

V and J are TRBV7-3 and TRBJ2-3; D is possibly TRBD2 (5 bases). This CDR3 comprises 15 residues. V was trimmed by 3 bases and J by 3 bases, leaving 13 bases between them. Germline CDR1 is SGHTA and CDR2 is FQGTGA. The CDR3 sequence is CASSFTGSETDTQYF. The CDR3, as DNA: TGTGCCAGCAGCTTCACGGGATCTGAAACAGATACGCAGTATTTT.

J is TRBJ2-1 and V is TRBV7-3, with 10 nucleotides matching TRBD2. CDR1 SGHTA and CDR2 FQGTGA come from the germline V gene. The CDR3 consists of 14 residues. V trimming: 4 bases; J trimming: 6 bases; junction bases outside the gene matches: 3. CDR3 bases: TGTGCCAGCAGCTCTAGCGGGAGCCGCAATGAGCAGTTCTTC. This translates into CASSSSGSRNEQFF. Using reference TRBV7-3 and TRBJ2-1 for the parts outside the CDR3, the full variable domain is GAGVSQTPSNKVTEKGKYVELRCDPISGHTALYWYRQSLGQGPEFLIYFQGTGAADDSGLPNDRFFAVRPEGSVSTLKIQRTERGDSAVYLCASSSSGSRNEQFFGPGTRLTVL.

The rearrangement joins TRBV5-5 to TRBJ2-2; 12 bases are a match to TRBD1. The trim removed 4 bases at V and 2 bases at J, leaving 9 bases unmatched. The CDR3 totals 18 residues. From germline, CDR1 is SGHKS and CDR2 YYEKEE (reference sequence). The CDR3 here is CASSNAGTGGINTGELFF. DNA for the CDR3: TGTGCCAGCAGCAACGCCGGGACAGGGGGCATTAACACCGGGGAGCTGTTTTTT. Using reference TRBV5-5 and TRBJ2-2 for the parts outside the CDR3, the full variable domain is DAGVTQSPTHLIKTRGQQVTLRCSPISGHKSVSWYQQVLGQGPQFIFQYYEKEERGRGNFPDRFSARQFPNYSSELNVNALLLGDSALYLCASSNAGTGGINTGELFFGEGSRLTVL.

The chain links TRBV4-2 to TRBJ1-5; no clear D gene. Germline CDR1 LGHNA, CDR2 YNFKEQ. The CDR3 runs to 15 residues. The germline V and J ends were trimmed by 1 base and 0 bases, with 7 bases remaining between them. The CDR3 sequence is CASSQATGSNQPQHF. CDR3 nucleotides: TGTGCCAGCAGCCAAGCGACGGGTAGCAATCAGCCCCAGCATTTT.